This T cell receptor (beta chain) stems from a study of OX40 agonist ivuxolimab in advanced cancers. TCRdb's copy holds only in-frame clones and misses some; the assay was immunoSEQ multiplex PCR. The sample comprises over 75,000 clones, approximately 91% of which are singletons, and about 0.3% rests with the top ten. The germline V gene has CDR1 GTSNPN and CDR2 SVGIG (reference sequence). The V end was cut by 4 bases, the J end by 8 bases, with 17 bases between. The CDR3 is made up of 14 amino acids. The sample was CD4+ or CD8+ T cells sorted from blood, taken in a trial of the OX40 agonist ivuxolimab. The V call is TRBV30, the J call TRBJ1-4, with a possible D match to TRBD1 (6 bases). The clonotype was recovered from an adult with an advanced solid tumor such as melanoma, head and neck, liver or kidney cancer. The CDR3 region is CAWTGGGGREKLFF. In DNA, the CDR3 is TGTGCCTGGACCGGAGGGGGAGGAAGAGAAAAACTGTTTTTT.